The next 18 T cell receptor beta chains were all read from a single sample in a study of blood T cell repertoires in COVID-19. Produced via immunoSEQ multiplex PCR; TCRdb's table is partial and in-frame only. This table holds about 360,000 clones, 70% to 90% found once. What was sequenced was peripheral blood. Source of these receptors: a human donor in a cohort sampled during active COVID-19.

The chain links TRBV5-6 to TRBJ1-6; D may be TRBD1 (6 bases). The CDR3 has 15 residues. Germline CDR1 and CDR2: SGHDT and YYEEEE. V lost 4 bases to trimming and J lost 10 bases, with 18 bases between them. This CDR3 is CASSAPGHRGSPLHF. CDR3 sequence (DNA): TGTGCCAGCAGCGCACCGGGACATCGGGGATCACCCCTCCACTTT.

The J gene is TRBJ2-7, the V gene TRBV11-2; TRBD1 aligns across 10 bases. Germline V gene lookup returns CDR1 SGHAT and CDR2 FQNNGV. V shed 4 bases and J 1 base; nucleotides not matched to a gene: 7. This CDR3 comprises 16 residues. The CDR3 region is CASSSGTGAYSYEQYF. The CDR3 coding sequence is TGTGCCAGCAGCTCGGGGACAGGGGCATATTCCTACGAGCAGTACTTC. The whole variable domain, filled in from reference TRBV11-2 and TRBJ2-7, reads EAGVAQSPRYKIIEKRQSVAFWCNPISGHATLYWYQQILGQGPKLLIQFQNNGVVDDSQLPKDRFSAERLKGVDSTLKIQPAKLEDSAVYLCASSSGTGAYSYEQYFGPGTRLTVT.

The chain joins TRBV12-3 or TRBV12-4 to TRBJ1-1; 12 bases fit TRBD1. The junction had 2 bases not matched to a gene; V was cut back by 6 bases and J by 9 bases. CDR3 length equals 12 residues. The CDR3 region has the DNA TGTGCCAGCAGGGGGGACAGGGGGCAAGCTTTCTTT. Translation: CASRGDRGQAFF.

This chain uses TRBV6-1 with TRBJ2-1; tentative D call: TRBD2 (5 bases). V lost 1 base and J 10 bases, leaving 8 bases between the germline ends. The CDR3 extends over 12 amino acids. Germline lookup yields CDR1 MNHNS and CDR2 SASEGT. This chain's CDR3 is CASSEVREEQFF. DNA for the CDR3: TGTGCCAGCAGTGAAGTACGGGAAGAGCAGTTCTTC.

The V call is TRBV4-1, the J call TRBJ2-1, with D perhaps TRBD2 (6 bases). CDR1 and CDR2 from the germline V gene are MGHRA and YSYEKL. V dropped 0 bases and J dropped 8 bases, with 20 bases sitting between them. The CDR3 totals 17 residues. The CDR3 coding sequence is TGCGCCAGCAGCCAAGAGGCGGTGGGGGGTTTGGGCTATGAGCAGTTCTTC. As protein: CASSQEAVGGLGYEQFF.

CDR3 nucleotides: TGTGCCAGCAGCTTGGGGACTAGCGGGAGGGCACGGCAAGAGACCCAGTACTTC. This sequence encodes CASSLGTSGRARQETQYF. The rearrangement joins TRBV11-2 to TRBJ2-5; TRBD2 matches 16 bases. Germline loops: CDR1 SGHAT, CDR2 FQNNGV. The CDR3 has 18 amino acids. J lost 2 bases, V lost 3 bases, and 6 bases had no gene match.

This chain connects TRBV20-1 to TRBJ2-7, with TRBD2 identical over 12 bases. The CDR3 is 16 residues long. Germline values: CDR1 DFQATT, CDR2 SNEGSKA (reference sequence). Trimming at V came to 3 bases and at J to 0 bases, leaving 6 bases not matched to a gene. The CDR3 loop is CSASTSGGTYSYEQYF. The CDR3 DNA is TGCAGTGCTAGTACTAGCGGGGGGACCTACTCCTACGAGCAGTACTTC.

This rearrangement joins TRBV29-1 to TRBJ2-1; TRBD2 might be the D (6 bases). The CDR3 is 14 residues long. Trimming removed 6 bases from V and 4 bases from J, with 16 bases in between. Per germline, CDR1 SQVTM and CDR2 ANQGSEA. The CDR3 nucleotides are TGCAGCGTACCCCGGGGGAGAGTTTACAATGAGCAGTTCTTC. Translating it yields CSVPRGRVYNEQFF.

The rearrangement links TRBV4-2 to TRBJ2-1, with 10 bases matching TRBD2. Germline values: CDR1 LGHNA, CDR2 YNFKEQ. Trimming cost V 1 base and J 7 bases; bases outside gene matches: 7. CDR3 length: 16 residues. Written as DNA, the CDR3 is TGTGCCAGCAGCCAAGTGGCTAGCGGGAGAAGGAATGAGCAGTTCTTC. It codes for CASSQVASGRRNEQFF.

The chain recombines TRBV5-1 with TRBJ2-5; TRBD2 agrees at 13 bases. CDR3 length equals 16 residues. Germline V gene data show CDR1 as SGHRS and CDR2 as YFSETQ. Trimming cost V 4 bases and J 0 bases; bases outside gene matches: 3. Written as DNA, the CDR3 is TGCGCCAGCAGCCCAGGGACTAGCGGGGACCAAGAGACCCAGTACTTC. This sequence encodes CASSPGTSGDQETQYF.

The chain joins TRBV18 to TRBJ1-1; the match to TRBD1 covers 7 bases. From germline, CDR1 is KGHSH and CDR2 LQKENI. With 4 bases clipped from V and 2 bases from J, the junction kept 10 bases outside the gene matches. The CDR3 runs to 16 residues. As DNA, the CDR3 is TGTGCCAGCTCACTGGGACCGAGACAGGGAAACACTGAAGCTTTCTTT. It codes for CASSLGPRQGNTEAFF.

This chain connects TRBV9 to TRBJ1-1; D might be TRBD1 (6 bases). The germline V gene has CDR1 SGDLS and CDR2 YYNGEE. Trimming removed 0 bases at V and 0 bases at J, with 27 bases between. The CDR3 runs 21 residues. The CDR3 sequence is CASSVGPSVYGGPPMNTEAFF. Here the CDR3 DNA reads TGTGCCAGCAGCGTAGGTCCTTCTGTTTATGGGGGCCCCCCTATGAACACTGAAGCTTTCTTT.

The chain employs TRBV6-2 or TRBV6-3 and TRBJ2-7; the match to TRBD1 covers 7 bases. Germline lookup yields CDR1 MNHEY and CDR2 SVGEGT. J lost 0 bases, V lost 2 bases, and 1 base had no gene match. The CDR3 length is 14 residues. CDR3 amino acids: CASSYRTGSYEQYF. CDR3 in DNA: TGTGCCAGCAGTTACCGGACAGGCTCCTACGAGCAGTACTTC.

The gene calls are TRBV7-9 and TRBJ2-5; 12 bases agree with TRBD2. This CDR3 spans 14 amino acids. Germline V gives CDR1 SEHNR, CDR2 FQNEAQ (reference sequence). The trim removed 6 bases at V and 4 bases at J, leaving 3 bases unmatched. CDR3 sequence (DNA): TGTGCCAGCAGTCTGGGACTAGCGGGAGAGACCCAGTACTTC. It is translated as CASSLGLAGETQYF.

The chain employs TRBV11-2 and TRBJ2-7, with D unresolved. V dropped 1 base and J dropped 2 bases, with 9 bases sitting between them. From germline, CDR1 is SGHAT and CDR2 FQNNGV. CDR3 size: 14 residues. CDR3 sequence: CASSLVAHPYEQYF. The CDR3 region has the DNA TGTGCCAGCAGCTTAGTAGCTCACCCCTACGAGCAGTACTTC.

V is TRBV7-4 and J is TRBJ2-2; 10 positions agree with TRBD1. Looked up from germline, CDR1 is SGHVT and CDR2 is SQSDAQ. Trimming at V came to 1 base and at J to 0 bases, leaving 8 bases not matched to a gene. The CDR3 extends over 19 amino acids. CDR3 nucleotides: TGTGCCAGCAGCTTAGGAAGGAGACAGGGGGCGTCGAACACCGGGGAGCTGTTTTTT. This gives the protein CASSLGRRQGASNTGELFF.

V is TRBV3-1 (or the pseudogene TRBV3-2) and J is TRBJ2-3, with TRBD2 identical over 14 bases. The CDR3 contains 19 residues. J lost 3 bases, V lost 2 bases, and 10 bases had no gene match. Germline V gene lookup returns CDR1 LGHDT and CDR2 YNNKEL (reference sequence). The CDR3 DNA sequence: TGTGCCAGCAGCCAACTCCCACCGGGACTAGCGGGAGTGACAGATACGCAGTATTTT. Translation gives CASSQLPPGLAGVTDTQYF.

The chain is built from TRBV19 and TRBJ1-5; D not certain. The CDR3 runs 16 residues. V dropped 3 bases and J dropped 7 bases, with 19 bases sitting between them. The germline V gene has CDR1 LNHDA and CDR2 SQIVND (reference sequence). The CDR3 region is CASSIGPDPGRQPQHF. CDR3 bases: TGTGCCAGTAGTATCGGCCCCGATCCGGGGAGACAGCCCCAGCATTTT.